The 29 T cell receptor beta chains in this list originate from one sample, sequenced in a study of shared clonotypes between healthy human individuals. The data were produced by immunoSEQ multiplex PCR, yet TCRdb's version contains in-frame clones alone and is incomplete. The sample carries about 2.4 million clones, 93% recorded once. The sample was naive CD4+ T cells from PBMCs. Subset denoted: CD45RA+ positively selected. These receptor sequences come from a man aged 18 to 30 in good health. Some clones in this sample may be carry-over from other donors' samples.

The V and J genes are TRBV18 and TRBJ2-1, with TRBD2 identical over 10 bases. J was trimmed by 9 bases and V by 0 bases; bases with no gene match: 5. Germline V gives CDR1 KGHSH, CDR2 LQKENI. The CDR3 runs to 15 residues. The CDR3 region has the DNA TGTGCCAGCTCACCACCGAGTAGCGGGAGGTCTGAGCAGTTCTTC. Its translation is CASSPPSSGRSEQFF.

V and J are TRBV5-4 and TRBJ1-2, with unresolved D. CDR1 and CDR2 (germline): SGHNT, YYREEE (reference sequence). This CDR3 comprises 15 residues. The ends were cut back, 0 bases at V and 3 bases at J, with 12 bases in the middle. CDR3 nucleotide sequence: TGTGCCAGCAGCTTGGGTGGCAGGATGTACTATGGCTACACCTTC. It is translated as CASSLGGRMYYGYTF.

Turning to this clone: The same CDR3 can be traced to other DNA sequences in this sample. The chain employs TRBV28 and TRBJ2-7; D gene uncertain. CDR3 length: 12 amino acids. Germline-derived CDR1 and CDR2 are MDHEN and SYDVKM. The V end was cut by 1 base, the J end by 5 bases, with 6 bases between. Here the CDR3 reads CASSLLRDEQYF. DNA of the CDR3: TGTGCCAGCAGTTTATTGCGAGACGAGCAGTACTTC.

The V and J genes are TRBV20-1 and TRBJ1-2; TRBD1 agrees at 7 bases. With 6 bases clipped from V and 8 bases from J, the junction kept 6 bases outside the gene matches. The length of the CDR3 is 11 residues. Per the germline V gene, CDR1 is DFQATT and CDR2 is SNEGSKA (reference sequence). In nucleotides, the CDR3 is TGCAGTGCGGAAAGGGGGCGCGGCTACACCTTC. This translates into CSAERGRGYTF.

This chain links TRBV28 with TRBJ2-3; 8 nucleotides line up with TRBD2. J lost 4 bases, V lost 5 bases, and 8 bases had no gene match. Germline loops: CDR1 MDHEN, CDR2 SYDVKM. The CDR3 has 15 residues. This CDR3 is CASSPGGVPSDTQYF. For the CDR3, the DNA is TGTGCCAGCAGTCCCGGGGGGGTACCCTCAGATACGCAGTATTTT.

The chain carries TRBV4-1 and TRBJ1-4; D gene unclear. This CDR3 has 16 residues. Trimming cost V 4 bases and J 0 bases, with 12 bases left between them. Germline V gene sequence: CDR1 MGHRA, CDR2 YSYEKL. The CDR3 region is CASSRGSAATNEKLFF. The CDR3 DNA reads TGCGCCAGCAGCCGTGGGTCAGCTGCAACTAATGAAAAACTGTTTTTT.

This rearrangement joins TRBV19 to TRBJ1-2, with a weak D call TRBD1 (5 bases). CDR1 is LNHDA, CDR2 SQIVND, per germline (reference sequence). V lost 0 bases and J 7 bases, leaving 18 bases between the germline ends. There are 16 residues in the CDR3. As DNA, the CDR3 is TGTGCCAGTAGTATAGATCTAGCCAGGGCTCGAGCTGGCTACACCTTC. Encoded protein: CASSIDLARARAGYTF.

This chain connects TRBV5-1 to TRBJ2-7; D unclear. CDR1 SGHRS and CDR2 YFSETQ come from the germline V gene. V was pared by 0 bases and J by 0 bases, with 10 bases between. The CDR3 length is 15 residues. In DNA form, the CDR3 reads TGCGCCAGCAGCTTGGCGGGCTCCCCCTCCTACGAGCAGTACTTC. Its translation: CASSLAGSPSYEQYF.

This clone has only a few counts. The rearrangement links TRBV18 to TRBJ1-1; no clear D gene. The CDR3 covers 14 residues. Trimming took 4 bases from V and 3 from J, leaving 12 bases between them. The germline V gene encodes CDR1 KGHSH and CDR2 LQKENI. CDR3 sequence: CASSLSKEDTEAFF. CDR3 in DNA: TGTGCCAGCTCACTATCCAAAGAAGACACTGAAGCTTTCTTT.

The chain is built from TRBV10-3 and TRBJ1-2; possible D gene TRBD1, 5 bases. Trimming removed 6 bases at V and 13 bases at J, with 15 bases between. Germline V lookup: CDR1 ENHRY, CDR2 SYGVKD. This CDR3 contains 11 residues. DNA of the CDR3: TGTGCCATCAGCCGCGGGACGGCCCTCACCTTC. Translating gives CAISRGTALTF.

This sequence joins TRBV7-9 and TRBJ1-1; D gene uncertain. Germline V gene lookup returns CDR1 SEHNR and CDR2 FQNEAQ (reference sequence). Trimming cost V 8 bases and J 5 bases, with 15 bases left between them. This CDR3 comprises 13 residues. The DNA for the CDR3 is TGTGCCAGCTCCGAGAATTCTGGGACTGAAGCTTTCTTT. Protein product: CASSENSGTEAFF.

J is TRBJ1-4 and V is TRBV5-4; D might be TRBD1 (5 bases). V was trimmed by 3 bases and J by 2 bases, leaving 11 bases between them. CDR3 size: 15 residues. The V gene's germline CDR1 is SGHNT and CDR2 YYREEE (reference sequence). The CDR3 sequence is CASSSREGTNEKLFF. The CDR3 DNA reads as TGTGCCAGCAGCTCCAGGGAAGGGACTAATGAAAAACTGTTTTTT.

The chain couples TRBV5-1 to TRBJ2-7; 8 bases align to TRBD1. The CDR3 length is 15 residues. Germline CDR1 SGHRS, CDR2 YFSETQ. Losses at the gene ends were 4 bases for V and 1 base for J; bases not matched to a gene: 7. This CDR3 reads CASSTGQATSYEQYF. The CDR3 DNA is TGCGCCAGCAGCACGGGACAGGCGACGTCCTACGAGCAGTACTTC.

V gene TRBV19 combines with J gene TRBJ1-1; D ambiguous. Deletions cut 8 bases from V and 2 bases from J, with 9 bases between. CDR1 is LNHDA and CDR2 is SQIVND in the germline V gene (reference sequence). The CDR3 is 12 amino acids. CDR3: CASAHENTEAFF. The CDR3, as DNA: TGTGCCAGTGCACACGAAAACACTGAAGCTTTCTTT.

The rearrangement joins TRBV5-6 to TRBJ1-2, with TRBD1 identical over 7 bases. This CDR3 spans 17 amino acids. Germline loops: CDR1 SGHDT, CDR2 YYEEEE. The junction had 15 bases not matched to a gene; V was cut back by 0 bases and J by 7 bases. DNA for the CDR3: TGTGCCAGCAGCTTGGTGGGGGGACAGCTCAGAACGGGTGGCTACACCTTC. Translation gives CASSLVGGQLRTGGYTF.

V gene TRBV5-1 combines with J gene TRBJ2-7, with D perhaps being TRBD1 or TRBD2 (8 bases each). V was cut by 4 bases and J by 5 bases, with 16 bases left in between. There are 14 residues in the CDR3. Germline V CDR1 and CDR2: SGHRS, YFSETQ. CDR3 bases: TGCGCCAGCAGCATTGGACAGGGACTAGACGAGCAGTACTTC. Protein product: CASSIGQGLDEQYF.

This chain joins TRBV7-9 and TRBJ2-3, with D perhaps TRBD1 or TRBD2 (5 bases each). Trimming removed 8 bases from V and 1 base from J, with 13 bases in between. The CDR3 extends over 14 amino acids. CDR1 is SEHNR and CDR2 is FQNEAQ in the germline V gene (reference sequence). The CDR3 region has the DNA TGTGCCAGCCTGCCCATGGGGGGCACAGATACGCAGTATTTT. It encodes CASLPMGGTDTQYF. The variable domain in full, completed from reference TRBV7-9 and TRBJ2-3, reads DTGVSQNPRHKITKRGQNVTFRCDPISEHNRLYWYRQTLGQGPEFLTYFQNEAQLEKSRLLSDRFSAERPKGSFSTLEIQRTEQGDSAMYLCASLPMGGTDTQYFGPGTRLTVL.

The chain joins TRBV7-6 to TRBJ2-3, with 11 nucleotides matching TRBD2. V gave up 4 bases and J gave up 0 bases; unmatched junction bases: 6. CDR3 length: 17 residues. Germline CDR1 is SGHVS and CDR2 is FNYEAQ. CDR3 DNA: TGTGCCAGCAGCTCCTGGGGGACTAGCGGCAGCACAGATACGCAGTATTTT. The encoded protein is CASSSWGTSGSTDTQYF.

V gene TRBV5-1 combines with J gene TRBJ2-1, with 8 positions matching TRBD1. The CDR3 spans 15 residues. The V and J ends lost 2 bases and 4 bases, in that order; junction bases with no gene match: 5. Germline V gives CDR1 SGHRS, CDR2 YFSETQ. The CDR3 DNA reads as TGCGCCAGCAGCTTCGGACAGGGTTTGTACAATGAGCAGTTCTTC. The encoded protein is CASSFGQGLYNEQFF. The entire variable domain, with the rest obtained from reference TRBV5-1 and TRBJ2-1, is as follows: KAGVTQTPRYLIKTRGQQVTLSCSPISGHRSVSWYQQTPGQGLQFLFEYFSETQRNKGNFPGRFSGRQFSNSRSEMNVSTLELGDSALYLCASSFGQGLYNEQFFGPGTRLTVL.

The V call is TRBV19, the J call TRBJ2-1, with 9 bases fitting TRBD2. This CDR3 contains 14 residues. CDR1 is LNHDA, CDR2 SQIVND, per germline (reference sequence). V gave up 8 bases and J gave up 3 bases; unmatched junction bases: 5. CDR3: CASRIAGDYNEQFF. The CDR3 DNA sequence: TGTGCCAGTCGGATAGCGGGGGACTACAATGAGCAGTTCTTC.

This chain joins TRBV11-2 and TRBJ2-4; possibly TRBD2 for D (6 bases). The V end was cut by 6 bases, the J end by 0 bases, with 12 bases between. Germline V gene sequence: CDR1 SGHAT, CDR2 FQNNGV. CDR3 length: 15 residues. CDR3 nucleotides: TGTGCCAGCAGTTCTACGGGGGTAGCCAAAAACATTCAGTACTTC. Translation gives CASSSTGVAKNIQYF.

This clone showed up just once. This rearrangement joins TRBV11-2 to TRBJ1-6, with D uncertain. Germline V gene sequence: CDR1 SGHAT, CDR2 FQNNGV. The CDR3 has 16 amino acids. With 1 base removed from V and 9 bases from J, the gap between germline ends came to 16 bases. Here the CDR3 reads CASSLVWQDVSSPLHF. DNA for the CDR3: TGTGCCAGCAGCTTAGTTTGGCAGGACGTGAGTTCACCCCTCCACTTT. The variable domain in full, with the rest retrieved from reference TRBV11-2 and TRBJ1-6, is EAGVAQSPRYKIIEKRQSVAFWCNPISGHATLYWYQQILGQGPKLLIQFQNNGVVDDSQLPKDRFSAERLKGVDSTLKIQPAKLEDSAVYLCASSLVWQDVSSPLHFGNGTRLTVT.

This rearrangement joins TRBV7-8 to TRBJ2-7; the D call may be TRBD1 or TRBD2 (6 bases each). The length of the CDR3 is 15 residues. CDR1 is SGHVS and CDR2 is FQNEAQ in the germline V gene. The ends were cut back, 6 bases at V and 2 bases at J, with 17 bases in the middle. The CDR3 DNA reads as TGTGCCAGCAGGCTTACCTGGGGGGCACCCTACGAGCAGTACTTC. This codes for CASRLTWGAPYEQYF.

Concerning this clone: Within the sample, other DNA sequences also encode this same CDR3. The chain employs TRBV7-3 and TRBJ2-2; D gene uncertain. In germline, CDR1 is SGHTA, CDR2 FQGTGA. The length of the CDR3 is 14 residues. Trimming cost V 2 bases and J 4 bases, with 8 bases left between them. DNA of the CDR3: TGTGCCAGCAGCTTAGACCGAGCCACCGGGGAGCTGTTTTTT. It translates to CASSLDRATGELFF.

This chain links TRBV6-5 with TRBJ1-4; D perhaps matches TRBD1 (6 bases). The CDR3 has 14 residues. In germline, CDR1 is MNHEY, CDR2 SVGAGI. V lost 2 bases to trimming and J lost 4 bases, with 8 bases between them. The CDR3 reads CASSYRGVNEKLFF. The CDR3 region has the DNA TGTGCCAGCAGTTACAGGGGGGTTAATGAAAAACTGTTTTTT.

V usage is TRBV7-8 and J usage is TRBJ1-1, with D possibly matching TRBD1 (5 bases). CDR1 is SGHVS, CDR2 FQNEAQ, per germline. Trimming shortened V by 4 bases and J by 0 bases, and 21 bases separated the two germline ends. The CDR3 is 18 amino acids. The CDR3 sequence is CASSSRFGPGQLNTEAFF. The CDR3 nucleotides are TGTGCCAGCAGCTCACGGTTTGGTCCAGGGCAGCTGAACACTGAAGCTTTCTTT.

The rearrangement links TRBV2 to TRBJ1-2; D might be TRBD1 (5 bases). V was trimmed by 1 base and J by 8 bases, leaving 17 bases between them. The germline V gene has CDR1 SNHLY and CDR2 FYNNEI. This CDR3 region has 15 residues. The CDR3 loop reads CASSEGGRTSVGYTF. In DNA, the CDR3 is TGTGCCAGCAGTGAAGGGGGCAGAACCTCGGTCGGCTACACCTTC. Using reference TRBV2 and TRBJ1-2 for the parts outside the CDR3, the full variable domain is EPEVTQTPSHQVTQMGQEVILRCVPISNHLYFYWYRQILGQKVEFLVSFYNNEISEKSEIFDDQFSVERPDGSNFTLKIRSTKLEDSAMYFCASSEGGRTSVGYTFGSGTRLTVV.

The CDR3 region is CASSLEGGGGYTF. Here the CDR3 DNA reads TGTGCCAGCAGCTTGGAAGGGGGCGGAGGCTACACCTTC. V and J are TRBV5-4 and TRBJ1-2; 7 bases are shared with TRBD1. V gave up 0 bases and J gave up 8 bases; unmatched junction bases: 4. Germline V gene data show CDR1 as SGHNT and CDR2 as YYREEE (reference sequence). The CDR3 has 13 residues.

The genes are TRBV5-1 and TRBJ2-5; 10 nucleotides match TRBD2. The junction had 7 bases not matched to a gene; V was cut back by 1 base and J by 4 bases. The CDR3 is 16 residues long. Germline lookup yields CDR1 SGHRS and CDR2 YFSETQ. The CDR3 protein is CASSLSGLAAGETQYF. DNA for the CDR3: TGCGCCAGCAGCTTGTCCGGACTAGCGGCTGGAGAGACCCAGTACTTC.